One sample yielded the 18 T cell receptor beta chains listed below, sequenced in a study of CD8 T cells in ankylosing spondylitis. TCRdb re-called the 5' RACE reads through MiXCR, storing one row per CDR3 protein. The sample has 130,000 or so distinct CDR3 sequences, over 6.5% seen once. Sequencing was done on a sample of blood, either unsorted or a sorted T cell fraction (not recorded which). The source is a male donor with ankylosing spondylitis or in good health (not recorded which).

In its sample, this clonotype was seen a few times. V and J are TRBV5-4 and TRBJ2-3, with 10 nucleotides matching TRBD2. CDR3 length equals 15 residues. The germline CDR1 and CDR2 sequences are SGHNT and YYREEE (reference sequence). Trimming cost V 2 bases and J 3 bases; bases outside gene matches: 3. CDR3 nucleotides: TGTGCCAGCAGCTTCCCTAGCGGGAGAACAGATACGCAGTATTTT. Translating gives CASSFPSGRTDTQYF.

This clonotype occurred many times. J is TRBJ1-2 and V is TRBV5-1; D perhaps matches TRBD1 (5 bases). From germline, CDR1 is SGHRS and CDR2 YFSETQ. The V end was cut by 0 bases, the J end by 3 bases, with 12 bases between. This CDR3 region has 15 residues. In nucleotides, the CDR3 is TGCGCCAGCAGCTTGGATCCGGGGGATTACTATGGCTACACCTTC. Translated, it gives CASSLDPGDYYGYTF.

The chain has TRBV20-1 and TRBJ1-5; the D is unclear. Trimming removed 6 bases at V and 2 bases at J, with 20 bases between. This CDR3 spans 16 amino acids. Germline V gene sequence: CDR1 DFQATT, CDR2 SNEGSKA (reference sequence). CDR3 DNA: TGCAGTGCACCTCAGGTGGGCAGTGTGGGCAATCAGCCCCAGCATTTT. This translates into CSAPQVGSVGNQPQHF.

This clonotype has at least ten counts. The chain combines TRBV9 with TRBJ1-3, with a possible D match to TRBD1 (6 bases). Germline CDR1 is SGDLS and CDR2 is YYNGEE. V dropped 3 bases and J dropped 4 bases, with 14 bases sitting between them. This CDR3 is 15 amino acids long. The CDR3 region has the DNA TGTGCCAGCAGCGCCCTCGGGACAATCGGAAACACCATATATTTT. Its protein is CASSALGTIGNTIYF.

Ten or more counts support this clonotype. For the CDR3, the DNA is TGTGCCAGCAGTTCGCGTGGTACCCTCCACTTT. Translation gives CASSSRGTLHF. The gene calls are TRBV12-3 or TRBV12-4 and TRBJ1-6; D remains ambiguous. V lost 4 bases to trimming and J lost 14 bases, with 9 bases between them. This CDR3 is 11 amino acids long.

This clonotype came up many times. V usage is TRBV27 and J usage is TRBJ2-1, with 7 bases fitting TRBD2. Trimming cost V 3 bases and J 5 bases; bases outside gene matches: 7. The CDR3 spans 15 residues. Germline CDR1 and CDR2: MNHEY and SMNVEV (reference sequence). The CDR3 protein is CASSLTLGGHNEQFF. For the CDR3, the DNA is TGTGCCAGCAGTTTGACACTGGGAGGGCACAATGAGCAGTTCTTC.

This clonotype was counted ten times or more. This rearrangement joins TRBV7-9 to TRBJ2-7; no firm D call. This CDR3 spans 14 amino acids. Trimming left V 1 base short and J 4 bases short, with 11 bases between. Germline V gene sequence: CDR1 SEHNR, CDR2 FQNEAQ (reference sequence). As DNA, the CDR3 is TGTGCCAGCAGCTTAGGGTGGCTAAGTTACGAGCAGTACTTC. It yields the protein CASSLGWLSYEQYF.

This clonotype has a count of ten or more. The rearrangement links TRBV5-1 to TRBJ1-1; no reliable D call. CDR1 and CDR2 (germline): SGHRS, YFSETQ. CDR3 length: 15 residues. Trimming pared 0 bases from V and 0 bases from J, leaving 9 bases between. CDR3 DNA sequence: TGCGCCAGCAGCTTGGATCCGGGCATGAACACTGAAGCTTTCTTT. It yields the protein CASSLDPGMNTEAFF.

This clonotype was seen many times. The chain carries TRBV3-1 and TRBJ2-2; 9 bases agree with TRBD2. CDR3 length: 16 residues. From germline, CDR1 is LGHDT and CDR2 YNNKEL (reference sequence). V lost 4 bases and J lost 9; bases outside the gene matches: 12. The CDR3 protein is CASSLLAGAEPRELFF. The CDR3 DNA follows: TGTGCCAGCAGCCTCTTAGCGGGGGCAGAACCCAGGGAGCTGTTTTTT.

This clonotype appeared many times. CDR3 protein: CASSFAGGPLEQFF. The DNA of the CDR3 is TGTGCCAGCAGTTTTGCGGGAGGGCCCCTTGAGCAGTTCTTC. The chain is built from TRBV27 and TRBJ2-1; TRBD2 matches at 9 bases. The V gene's germline CDR1 is MNHEY and CDR2 SMNVEV (reference sequence). Trimming cost V 3 bases and J 9 bases; bases outside gene matches: 6. The CDR3 totals 14 residues.

The table lists this clonotype with many counts. The chain uses TRBV5-5 and TRBJ2-1; 9 bases line up with TRBD2. Germline V CDR1 and CDR2: SGHKS, YYEKEE (reference sequence). The CDR3 length is 16 residues. Trimming at V came to 1 base and at J to 2 bases, leaving 4 bases not matched to a gene. The CDR3 here is CASSLFSGGPYNEQFF. The DNA for the CDR3 is TGTGCCAGCAGCTTGTTTAGCGGGGGTCCCTACAATGAGCAGTTCTTC.

This clonotype was counted at least ten times. The chain employs TRBV7-9 and TRBJ2-5; TRBD2 matches at 13 bases. From germline, CDR1 is SEHNR and CDR2 FQNEAQ (reference sequence). J gave up 1 base and V 4 bases, and 6 bases lay outside the gene matches. The CDR3 sequence is 17 residues long. CDR3 coding DNA: TGTGCCAGCAGCTACGGGACTAGCGGGGACATCCAAGAGACCCAGTACTTC. This codes for CASSYGTSGDIQETQYF.

This clonotype was recorded a few times. This chain joins TRBV29-1 and TRBJ2-1; 9 positions match TRBD2. The trim removed 1 base at V and 6 bases at J, leaving 10 bases unmatched. CDR1 SQVTM and CDR2 ANQGSEA come from the germline V gene. The CDR3 has 16 amino acids. The CDR3 nucleotides are TGCAGCGTTGAAGCCCCGATTAGCGGGAGTTTCAATGAGCAGTTCTTC. Translation: CSVEAPISGSFNEQFF.

This clonotype was recorded many times. The chain couples TRBV20-1 to TRBJ2-3; possible D gene TRBD1, 5 bases. Trimming removed 5 bases from V and 2 bases from J, with 11 bases in between. CDR3 length: 13 residues. Germline V gene sequence: CDR1 DFQATT, CDR2 SNEGSKA (reference sequence). Here the CDR3 reads CSALLGDTDTQYF. CDR3 nucleotide sequence: TGCAGTGCTCTTCTAGGGGACACAGATACGCAGTATTTT.

This clonotype came up many times. This chain connects TRBV10-3 to TRBJ2-2, with a weak D call TRBD2 (5 bases). CDR1 is ENHRY and CDR2 is SYGVKD in the germline V gene. The CDR3 has 16 amino acids. The V end was cut by 3 bases, the J end by 0 bases, with 11 bases between. The CDR3 coding sequence is TGTGCCATCAGTGAAGGCGGGCCTGCGAACACCGGGGAGCTGTTTTTT. This sequence encodes CAISEGGPANTGELFF.

This clonotype was counted many times. The J gene is TRBJ1-2, the V gene TRBV7-2, with 7 bases fitting TRBD1. Germline-derived CDR1 and CDR2 are SGHTA and FQGNSA. The CDR3 extends over 17 amino acids. J gave up 1 base and V 0 bases, and 8 bases lay outside the gene matches. CDR3 sequence reads: CASSLAPGQMNNYGYTF. In DNA form, the CDR3 reads TGTGCCAGCAGCTTAGCCCCGGGACAGATGAATAACTATGGCTACACCTTC.

The sample holds many counts of this clonotype. CDR3: CASSPFNQETQYF. CDR3 bases: TGCGCCAGCAGCCCATTTAACCAAGAGACCCAGTACTTC. This chain links TRBV5-1 with TRBJ2-5; D is undetermined. CDR1 and CDR2 (germline): SGHRS, YFSETQ. Between the trimmed V and J ends, which lost 4 bases and 0 bases, there was a span of 7 bases. The CDR3 is made up of 13 amino acids.

This clonotype was recorded at least ten times. The V call is TRBV2, the J call TRBJ2-7; 10 positions agree with TRBD1. The germline V gene has CDR1 SNHLY and CDR2 FYNNEI. The CDR3 spans 13 residues. With 4 bases clipped from V and 5 bases from J, the junction kept 2 bases outside the gene matches. The CDR3 DNA follows: TGTGCCAGCAGTGGACAGGGGGCACACGAGCAGTACTTC. Amino acids: CASSGQGAHEQYF.